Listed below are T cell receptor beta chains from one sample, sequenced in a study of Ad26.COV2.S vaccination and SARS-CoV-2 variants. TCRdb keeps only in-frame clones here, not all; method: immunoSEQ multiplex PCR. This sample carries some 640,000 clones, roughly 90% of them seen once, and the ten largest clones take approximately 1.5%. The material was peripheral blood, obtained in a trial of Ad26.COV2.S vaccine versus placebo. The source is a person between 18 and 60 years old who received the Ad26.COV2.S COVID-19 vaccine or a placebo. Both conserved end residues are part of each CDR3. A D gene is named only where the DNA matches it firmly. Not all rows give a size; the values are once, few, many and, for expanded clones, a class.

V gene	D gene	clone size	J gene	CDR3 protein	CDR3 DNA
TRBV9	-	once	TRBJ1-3	CASSVEAHSGNTIYF	TGTGCCAGCAGCGTAGAAGCGCACTCTGGAAACACCATATATTTT
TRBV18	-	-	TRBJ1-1	CASSPRGLQNTEAFF	TGTGCCAGCTCACCGAGGGGACTTCAGAACACTGAAGCTTTCTTT
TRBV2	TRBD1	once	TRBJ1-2	CASSGAGGVYGYTF	TGTGCCAGCAGTGGGGCAGGGGGCGTCTATGGCTACACCTTC
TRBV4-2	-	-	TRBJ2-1	CASSQDPLLDEQFF	TGTGCCAGCAGCCAAGATCCTCTATTGGATGAGCAGTTCTTC
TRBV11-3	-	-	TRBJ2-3	CASSSLRSTDTQYF	TGTGCCAGCAGCTCACTTAGAAGCACAGATACGCAGTATTTT
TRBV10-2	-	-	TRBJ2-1	CASTNRENEQFF	TGCGCCAGCACCAACAGAGAGAATGAGCAGTTCTTC
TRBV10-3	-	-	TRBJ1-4	CAISAGGREKLFF	TGTGCCATCAGTGCCGGGGGCCGAGAAAAACTGTTTTTT
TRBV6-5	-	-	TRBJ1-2	CATIGTGGNYGYTF	TGTGCCACCATAGGAACGGGGGGGAACTATGGCTACACCTTC
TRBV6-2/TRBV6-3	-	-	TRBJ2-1	CASSPLRGNEQFF	TGTGCCAGCAGCCCCTTAAGGGGTAATGAGCAGTTCTTC
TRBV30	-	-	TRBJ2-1	CAWRREGNEQFF	TGTGCCTGGAGGCGTGAAGGCAATGAGCAGTTCTTC
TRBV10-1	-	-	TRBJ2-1	CASSSRGRVTQFF	TGCGCCAGCAGTTCTAGGGGACGTGTTACGCAGTTCTTC
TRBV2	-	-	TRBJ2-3	CASSGGDIPGADTQYF	TGTGCCAGCAGCGGCGGGGACATCCCCGGGGCAGATACGCAGTATTTT
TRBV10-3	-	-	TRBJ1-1	CAISGWVNTEAFF	TGTGCCATCAGTGGTTGGGTGAACACTGAAGCTTTCTTT
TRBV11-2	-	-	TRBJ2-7	CASSFSIQGAYEQYF	TGTGCCAGCAGCTTTAGCATTCAGGGAGCCTACGAGCAGTACTTC
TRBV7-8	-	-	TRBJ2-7	CASSPSRTEQYF	TGTGCCAGCAGCCCAAGCAGAACCGAGCAGTACTTC
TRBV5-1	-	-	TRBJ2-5	CASSLEGSETQYF	TGCGCCAGCAGCTTGGAGGGCTCAGAGACCCAGTACTTC
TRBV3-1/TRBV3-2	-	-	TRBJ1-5	CASSPQGNGGQPQHF	TGTGCCAGCAGCCCCCAGGGTAATGGGGGTCAGCCCCAGCATTTT
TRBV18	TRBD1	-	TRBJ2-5	CASSQQGPPETQYF	TGTGCCAGCTCCCAACAGGGGCCTCCAGAGACCCAGTACTTC
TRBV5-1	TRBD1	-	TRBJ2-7	CASSSPWDSSYEQYF	TGCGCCAGCAGCTCGCCATGGGACAGCTCCTACGAGCAGTACTTC
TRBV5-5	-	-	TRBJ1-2	CASSLVQGYYGYTF	TGTGCCAGCAGCTTGGTACAGGGATACTATGGCTACACCTTC
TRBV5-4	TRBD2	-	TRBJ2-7	CASSLVSGGSYEQYF	TGTGCCAGCAGCTTGGTTAGCGGGGGCTCCTACGAGCAGTACTTC
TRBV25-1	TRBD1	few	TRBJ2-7	CASIGQGVFYEQYF	TGTGCCAGCATCGGACAGGGAGTCTTCTACGAGCAGTACTTC
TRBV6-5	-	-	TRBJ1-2	CASSSTQGTYGYTF	TGTGCCAGCAGTTCCACACAGGGTACCTATGGCTACACCTTC
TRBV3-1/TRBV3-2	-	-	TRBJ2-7	CASSLKGRLRPYEQYF	TGTGCCAGCAGCTTGAAGGGCCGATTGAGGCCCTACGAGCAGTACTTC
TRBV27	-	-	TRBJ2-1	CASNLRNEQFF	TGTGCCAGCAATTTAAGGAATGAGCAGTTCTTC
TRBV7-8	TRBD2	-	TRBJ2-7	CASTHITSGVYEQYF	TGTGCCAGCACCCACATAACTAGCGGGGTCTACGAGCAGTACTTC
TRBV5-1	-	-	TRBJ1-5	CASSLSGGNNQPQHF	TGCGCCAGCAGCTTGTCCGGGGGTAACAATCAGCCCCAGCATTTT
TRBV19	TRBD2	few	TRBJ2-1	CASSIGLAGGSSYNEQFF	TGTGCCAGTAGTATTGGACTAGCGGGGGGGAGCTCCTACAATGAGCAGTTCTTC
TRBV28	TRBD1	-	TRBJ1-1	CASRPKDRGWGTEAFF	TGTGCCAGCAGGCCAAAGGACAGGGGTTGGGGCACTGAAGCTTTCTTT
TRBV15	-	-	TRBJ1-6	CATSRDRDPSPLHF	TGTGCCACCAGCAGAGATCGGGACCCTTCACCCCTCCACTTT
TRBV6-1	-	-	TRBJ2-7	CASSEVRGSYEQYF	TGTGCCAGCAGTGAAGTCAGGGGCTCCTACGAGCAGTACTTC
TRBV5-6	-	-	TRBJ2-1	CASSSASYRVNEQFF	TGTGCCAGCAGCTCGGCGTCGTACAGGGTGAATGAGCAGTTCTTC
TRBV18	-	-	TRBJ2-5	CASSPQNSQYF	TGTGCCAGCTCACCCCAGAACTCCCAGTACTTC
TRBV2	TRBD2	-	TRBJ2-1	CASTPRASGGPRSEQFF	TGTGCCAGCACCCCCAGGGCTAGCGGGGGGCCGAGGAGTGAGCAGTTCTTC
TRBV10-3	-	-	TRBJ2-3	CAISEGLTTDTQYF	TGTGCCATCAGTGAAGGACTAACCACAGATACGCAGTATTTT
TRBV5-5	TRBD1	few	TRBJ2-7	CASSRDSYEQYF	TGTGCCAGCAGCCGGGACAGTTACGAGCAGTACTTC
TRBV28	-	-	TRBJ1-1	CASSLWGGGGTEAFF	TGTGCCAGCAGTTTATGGGGGGGCGGAGGGACTGAAGCTTTCTTT
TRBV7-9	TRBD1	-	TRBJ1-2	CASSTGQGGYGYTF	TGTGCCAGCAGCACCGGACAGGGCGGCTATGGCTACACCTTC
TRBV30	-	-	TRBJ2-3	CAWSVAGDTQYF	TGTGCCTGGAGTGTAGCGGGAGATACGCAGTATTTT
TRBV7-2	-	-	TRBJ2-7	CASSFVSSYEQYF	TGTGCCAGCAGCTTCGTCAGCTCCTACGAGCAGTACTTC
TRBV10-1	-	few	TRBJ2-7	CASSASGTYEQYF	TGCGCCAGCAGTGCATCCGGGACGTACGAGCAGTACTTC
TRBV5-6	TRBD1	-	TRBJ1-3	CASSQPTGLNTIYF	TGTGCCAGCAGCCAACCGACAGGGTTAAACACCATATATTTT
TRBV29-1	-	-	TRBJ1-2	CSLADGYTF	TGCAGCCTTGCCGATGGCTACACCTTC
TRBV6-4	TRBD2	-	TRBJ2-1	CASSDWTSGGLTGNEQFF	TGTGCCAGCAGTGACTGGACTAGCGGGGGGCTCACGGGGAATGAGCAGTTCTTC
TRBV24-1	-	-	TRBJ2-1	CATSLGSGNEQFF	TGTGCCACCAGCCTCGGCTCGGGGAATGAGCAGTTCTTC
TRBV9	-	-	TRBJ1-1	CASRGDGNTEAFF	TGTGCCAGCAGGGGGGACGGTAACACTGAAGCTTTCTTT
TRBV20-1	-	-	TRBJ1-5	CSATKGQPQHF	TGCAGTGCCACGAAGGGGCAGCCCCAGCATTTT
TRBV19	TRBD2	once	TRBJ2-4	CASSRRTSPVENIQYF	TGTGCCAGTAGCCGCCGGACTAGTCCTGTTGAGAACATTCAGTACTTC
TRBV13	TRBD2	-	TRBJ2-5	CASSPRRGGGKETQYF	TGTGCCAGCAGTCCCAGGCGGGGGGGCGGCAAAGAGACCCAGTACTTC
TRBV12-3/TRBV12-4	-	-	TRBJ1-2	CASSLGQIYGYTF	TGTGCCAGCAGTTTGGGTCAAATCTATGGCTACACCTTC
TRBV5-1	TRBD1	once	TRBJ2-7	CASSLEGQGAAYEQYF	TGCGCCAGCAGCTTGGAGGGACAGGGGGCCGCCTACGAGCAGTACTTC
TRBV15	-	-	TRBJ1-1	CATSSHAGTEAFF	TGTGCCACCAGCAGCCACGCGGGAACTGAAGCTTTCTTT
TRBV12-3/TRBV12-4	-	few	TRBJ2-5	CASSFQETQYF	TGTGCCAGCAGTTTTCAAGAGACCCAGTACTTC